A selection of T cell receptor beta chains follows, all from one sample in a study of T cell responses to AZD1222 COVID-19 vaccine. The method was immunoSEQ multiplex PCR; TCRdb's version includes in-frame clones alone and lacks a portion of them. Among 65,000 to 85,000 clones, around 88% were seen once, and the ten largest hold more than 8%. The sample here was peripheral blood, taken 28 days after the second dose of the MenACWY control vaccine. The receptor source for this set is an adult who received the MenACWY meningococcal vaccine as a control. Each CDR3 is given with its conserved first and last residue. Fields, in order: clone size, D gene, V gene, J gene, CDR3 DNA, CDR3 protein. D genes are given only for firm matches. Some rows mark clone size as missing; the rest say once, few, many or name a class of expanded clone.

size: NA
D: NA
V: TRBV29-1
J: TRBJ2-7
DNA: TGCAGCGTTGCACCCCCCGGGTCCTACGAGCAGTACTTC
CDR3: CSVAPPGSYEQYF

size: NA
D: NA
V: TRBV7-3
J: TRBJ1-1
DNA: TGTGCCAGCAGCTTATGGGGGAACACTGAAGCTTTCTTT
CDR3: CASSLWGNTEAFF

size: NA
D: NA
V: TRBV5-6
J: TRBJ2-6
DNA: TGTGCCAGCAGTTCAATATACACTTTCTCTGGGGCCAACGTCCTGACTTTC
CDR3: CASSSIYTFSGANVLTF

size: NA
D: NA
V: TRBV6-5
J: TRBJ1-2
DNA: TGTGCCAGCAGGGGGACTCAAAGGGGCTACACCTTC
CDR3: CASRGTQRGYTF

size: NA
D: TRBD1
V: TRBV7-9
J: TRBJ2-2
DNA: TGTGCCAGCAGCCAGGGGGCCGGGGAGCTGTTTTTT
CDR3: CASSQGAGELFF

size: NA
D: TRBD2
V: TRBV2
J: TRBJ2-7
DNA: TGTGCCAGCAACGACTTTAGCGGGGAAGGATACGAGCAGTACTTC
CDR3: CASNDFSGEGYEQYF

size: NA
D: TRBD1
V: TRBV25-1
J: TRBJ2-2
DNA: TGTGCCAGCAGTGATCACAGGGGTCAGGGCACCGGGGAGCTGTTTTTT
CDR3: CASSDHRGQGTGELFF

size: NA
D: NA
V: TRBV29-1
J: TRBJ1-1
DNA: TGCAGCACTTTTGGGGGGGGCACTGAAGCTTTCTTT
CDR3: CSTFGGGTEAFF

size: NA
D: NA
V: TRBV7-2
J: TRBJ2-1
DNA: TGTGCCAGCACCGGGGGCATTCACTCCTACAATGAGCAGTTCTTC
CDR3: CASTGGIHSYNEQFF

size: NA
D: NA
V: TRBV7-2
J: TRBJ1-2
DNA: TGTGCCAGCAGCTTAGACCCAGCCAACTATGGCTACACCTTC
CDR3: CASSLDPANYGYTF

size: NA
D: TRBD1
V: TRBV18
J: TRBJ1-5
DNA: TGTGCCAGCTCACCAGTGACAGGGGATGGTCAGCCCCAGCATTTT
CDR3: CASSPVTGDGQPQHF

size: NA
D: NA
V: TRBV2
J: TRBJ1-1
DNA: TGTGCCAGCAGTGAAAGGCGGATGAACACTGAAGCTTTCTTT
CDR3: CASSERRMNTEAFF

size: few
D: TRBD1
V: TRBV29-1
J: TRBJ2-7
DNA: TGCAGCGTTGCCCAGACAGGGGCGTCCTACGAGCAGTACTTC
CDR3: CSVAQTGASYEQYF

size: NA
D: NA
V: TRBV4-1
J: TRBJ2-2
DNA: TGCGCCAGCAGCCACGACCTTACAAGCACCGGGGAGCTGTTTTTT
CDR3: CASSHDLTSTGELFF

size: NA
D: TRBD1
V: TRBV30
J: TRBJ1-5
DNA: TGTGCCTGGAGTGTATCACAGGGGAATCAGCCCCAGCATTTT
CDR3: CAWSVSQGNQPQHF

size: NA
D: NA
V: TRBV24-1
J: TRBJ1-1
DNA: TGTGCCACCAGTGATACCATCTCAGAGGAAGCTTTCTTT
CDR3: CATSDTISEEAFF

size: NA
D: TRBD1
V: TRBV6-2/TRBV6-3
J: TRBJ1-2
DNA: TGTGCCAGCAGTTCGGACAGGCAAGCTAACTATGGCTACACCTTC
CDR3: CASSSDRQANYGYTF

size: few
D: NA
V: TRBV15
J: TRBJ2-3
DNA: TGTGCCACCAGCAGAGGCGGGACGAGCACAGATACGCAGTATTTT
CDR3: CATSRGGTSTDTQYF

size: NA
D: NA
V: TRBV30
J: TRBJ1-2
DNA: TGTGCCTGGAGTGTAATGGACTATGGCTACACCTTC
CDR3: CAWSVMDYGYTF

size: NA
D: TRBD1
V: TRBV29-1
J: TRBJ1-3
DNA: TGCAGCGTTGAAAGTACAGGGGATACTGGAAACACCATATATTTT
CDR3: CSVESTGDTGNTIYF

size: NA
D: TRBD1
V: TRBV30
J: TRBJ2-2
DNA: TGTGCCTGGAGTGTACTGTCAGGGGGCTTCGGGGAGCTGTTTTTT
CDR3: CAWSVLSGGFGELFF

size: few
D: NA
V: TRBV28
J: TRBJ2-6
DNA: TGTGCCAGCAGTTTGGCATTCTCTGGGGCCAACGTCCTGACTTTC
CDR3: CASSLAFSGANVLTF

size: NA
D: TRBD1
V: TRBV6-5
J: TRBJ1-6
DNA: TGTGCCAGCAGTTACTCAGGGGGCGTCAATTCACCCCTCCACTTT
CDR3: CASSYSGGVNSPLHF

size: few
D: NA
V: TRBV5-1
J: TRBJ1-3
DNA: TGCGCCAGCAGCCCCCTTCCGGGATACTCTGGAAACACCATATATTTT
CDR3: CASSPLPGYSGNTIYF

size: NA
D: TRBD1
V: TRBV4-1
J: TRBJ2-7
DNA: TGCGCCAGCAGCCGCCCGATACAGGGGAACAAGGTGTACTTC
CDR3: CASSRPIQGNKVYF

size: NA
D: TRBD1
V: TRBV6-5
J: TRBJ2-7
DNA: TGTGCCAGCAGACACCCCGGGACAGGAAACTACGAGCAGTACTTC
CDR3: CASRHPGTGNYEQYF

size: NA
D: NA
V: TRBV6-5
J: TRBJ2-7
DNA: TGTGCCAGCAGTTACTCCCCCCGTGGCAATTACGAGCAGTACTTC
CDR3: CASSYSPRGNYEQYF

size: NA
D: TRBD1
V: TRBV9
J: TRBJ1-1
DNA: TGTGCCAGCAGCGCCGGGACAGGGATTGGGGACACTGAAGCTTTCTTT
CDR3: CASSAGTGIGDTEAFF

size: NA
D: NA
V: TRBV7-9
J: TRBJ2-7
DNA: TGTGCCAGCAGTTCAGGGGCCTCCTACGAGCAGTACTTC
CDR3: CASSSGASYEQYF

size: once
D: NA
V: TRBV6-5
J: TRBJ1-2
DNA: TGTGCCAGCAGTTACTCCCATGGCCCGATTGTTGGCTACACCTTC
CDR3: CASSYSHGPIVGYTF

size: NA
D: NA
V: TRBV27
J: TRBJ2-7
DNA: TGTGCCAGCAGGGGACAGGGGCCACTAGCGGGGGTACGGTTGGGCAGCTACGAGCAGTACTTC
CDR3: CASRGQGPLAGVRLGSYEQYF

size: NA
D: NA
V: TRBV6-2/TRBV6-3
J: TRBJ1-1
DNA: TGTGCCAGCAGTTACTCTTGGACAGAACATGAAGCTTTCTTT
CDR3: CASSYSWTEHEAFF

size: NA
D: TRBD1
V: TRBV27
J: TRBJ2-7
DNA: TGTGCCAGCAGTATTACAGGGGTACCCGAGCAGTACTTC
CDR3: CASSITGVPEQYF

size: NA
D: TRBD1
V: TRBV5-5
J: TRBJ1-2
DNA: TGTGCCAGCAGCACAGACAGGGGTTCTAACTATGGCTACACCTTC
CDR3: CASSTDRGSNYGYTF

size: NA
D: NA
V: TRBV4-1
J: TRBJ1-1
DNA: TGCGCCAGCAGCCAAGATATACAGATCATGAACACTGAAGCTTTCTTT
CDR3: CASSQDIQIMNTEAFF

size: NA
D: NA
V: TRBV3-1/TRBV3-2
J: TRBJ1-4
DNA: TGTGCCAGCAGCCGGGGAGGAGGAACTAATGAAAAACTGTTTTTT
CDR3: CASSRGGGTNEKLFF

size: NA
D: TRBD1
V: TRBV9
J: TRBJ1-1
DNA: TGTGCCAGCAGCGTAGATCCATACGACCGGGACAGGGACACTGAAGCTTTCTTT
CDR3: CASSVDPYDRDRDTEAFF

size: NA
D: NA
V: TRBV30
J: TRBJ1-4
DNA: TGTGCCTGGAGTGTACGCCAGAACCGTGAAAAACTGTTTTTT
CDR3: CAWSVRQNREKLFF

size: NA
D: TRBD1
V: TRBV28
J: TRBJ1-2
DNA: TGTGCCAGCAGTTTAGAGGACAGGACGAATGGCTACACCTTC
CDR3: CASSLEDRTNGYTF

size: NA
D: NA
V: TRBV7-2
J: TRBJ2-2
DNA: TGTGCCAGCAGCTTAGGCAGGGGTTCCGGGGAGCTGTTTTTT
CDR3: CASSLGRGSGELFF

size: NA
D: TRBD1
V: TRBV14
J: TRBJ2-5
DNA: TGTGCCAGCAGACGACAGGGAATGGAGACCCAGTACTTC
CDR3: CASRRQGMETQYF

size: few
D: TRBD1
V: TRBV6-5
J: TRBJ2-7
DNA: TGTGCCAGCAGTTACTCTGGGTCAGGGGGCGTCGAGCAGTACTTC
CDR3: CASSYSGSGGVEQYF

size: NA
D: NA
V: TRBV6-6
J: TRBJ2-3
DNA: TGTGCCAGCAGTCCCCGGGACAGCACAGATACGCAGTATTTT
CDR3: CASSPRDSTDTQYF

size: once
D: NA
V: TRBV4-3
J: TRBJ2-7
DNA: TGCGCCAGCAGCCAAGGTAGAGCCTACGAGCAGTACTTC
CDR3: CASSQGRAYEQYF